This entry features one T cell receptor (beta chain) sequence. This specimen belongs to a study of identifying expanded T cells in peripheral blood. Clones were sequenced by immunoSEQ multiplex PCR, and TCRdb holds only the in-frame ones, with some missing. The data contain around 78,000 clones, around four fifths of them singletons. The CDR3 covers 14 residues. Germline V CDR1 and CDR2: LGHNA, YSLEER. With 6 bases clipped from V and 1 base from J, the junction kept 4 bases outside the gene matches. The receptor was isolated from a person aged 18-70 years in good health. The sample comprised blood. This chain joins TRBV4-3 and TRBJ2-3, with TRBD2 matching over 7 bases. The chain's CDR3 is CASSLAGGTDTQYF. Here the CDR3 DNA reads TGCGCCAGCAGTTTAGCGGGTGGCACAGATACGCAGTATTTT.